Each of the 9 T cell receptor beta chains below was sequenced from the same sample in a study of monozygotic twins with inflammatory bowel disease. One entry per CDR3 protein, without DNA, is what TCRdb gives after re-calling the 5' RACE reads. The listing contains about 41,000 distinct CDR3 sequences. The material sequenced was blood. Receptors originate from a human donor with ulcerative colitis or Crohn's disease, or a healthy co-twin of an affected twin (not recorded which).

This chain joins TRBV10-3 and TRBJ1-6. The V gene's germline CDR1 is ENHRY and CDR2 SYGVKD. The CDR3 length is 15 residues. The CDR3 sequence is CAISEVGSYNSPLHF.

This rearrangement joins TRBV20-1 to TRBJ1-1; TCRdb designates TRBD1, a call that cannot be tested without DNA. From germline, CDR1 is DFQATT and CDR2 SNEGSKA (reference sequence). The CDR3 extends over 13 amino acids. CDR3 amino acids: CSGTTGGRTEAFF.

The V call is TRBV4-1, the J call TRBJ2-3; the TCRdb call, TRBD2, lacks DNA for checking. Germline loops: CDR1 MGHRA, CDR2 YSYEKL. The CDR3 spans 16 residues. The CDR3 here is CASSLQSHASTDTQYF.

The rearrangement joins TRBV19 to TRBJ2-2. This CDR3 contains 14 residues. CDR1 and CDR2 (germline): LNHDA, SQIVND (reference sequence). The CDR3 loop reads CASSIAQNTGELFF.

The chain carries TRBV19 and TRBJ2-6. CDR1 is LNHDA and CDR2 is SQIVND in the germline V gene (reference sequence). CDR3 length equals 14 residues. This CDR3 is CASSSRPGANVLTF.

This chain connects TRBV29-1 to TRBJ1-1. The germline gives CDR1 SQVTM, CDR2 ANQGSEA. This CDR3 contains 13 residues. The CDR3 sequence: CSVAGVGSTEAFF.

V is TRBV28 and J is TRBJ2-3; TCRdb designates TRBD2, a call that cannot be tested without DNA. The length of the CDR3 is 16 residues. Germline values: CDR1 MDHEN, CDR2 SYDVKM. The CDR3 reads CASSSTRVSSTDTQYF.

The rearrangement joins TRBV20-1 to TRBJ1-1; lacking DNA, the TRBD1 call made by TCRdb goes unchecked. Germline loops: CDR1 DFQATT, CDR2 SNEGSKA (reference sequence). This CDR3 is built from 16 residues. This CDR3 reads CSAPPGQGAGRAEAFF.

The chain combines TRBV11-2 with TRBJ2-1. The CDR3 is made up of 13 amino acids. Germline V gene data show CDR1 as SGHAT and CDR2 as FQNNGV. The CDR3 loop is CASSVQVNNEQFF.